This T cell receptor beta chain emerged from a study of blood T cell repertoires in COVID-19. Across the study: Samples came from the United States, Italy and Spain, spanning acute and convalescent COVID-19.

The authors' processing: Estimated nucleated cell counts came from reference gene primer amplification. Here immunoSEQ multiplex PCR was the method, and the copy in TCRdb shows in-frame clones only, minus some. The V and J calls and the clone size are those of that table, but D and trimming were determined from the DNA. The sample contains hundreds of thousands of clones, around 91% of which appear only once. CDR1 and CDR2 (germline): ENHRY, SYGVKD. Trimming took off 3 bases at V and 1 base at J, with 9 bases between the two ends. The CDR3 totals 14 residues. Participants reported their clinical history, and cohort assignment relied on those reports. Two consecutive negative NP/OP PCR tests, clearance, or resolved symptoms defined Cohort 3 recovery.

The source is a man younger than 35 who had recovered from COVID-19. Material for sequencing was PBMCs or T cells enriched from blood (not recorded which). This sequence joins TRBV10-3 and TRBJ1-2; D unclear. The CDR3 loop reads CAISDVEINYGYTF. The CDR3 DNA reads TGTGCCATCAGTGACGTGGAGATTAACTATGGCTACACCTTC.